One and the same sample provided the 7 T cell receptor beta chains below, sequenced in a study of blood T cell repertoires in COVID-19 (TCRdb year 2020). Receptors were amplified or captured by the immunoSEQ multiplex PCR assay. TCRdb provides this immuneACCESS table in a form limited to in-frame rearrangements. Some clones are lacking; in checked studies, under half of them reflect an unresolved V gene, and why the rest are absent is not known. For this sample the table gives some 260,000 clones, of which more than 70% were detected only once. 0.95% to 1% of the sample is held by the ten biggest clonotypes. Sequencing was performed on peripheral blood. The receptors stem from a woman in her thirties or forties who had recovered from COVID-19.

The chain has TRBV27 and TRBJ1-1, with 10 bases that match TRBD1. CDR1 is MNHEY and CDR2 is SMNVEV in the germline V gene (reference sequence). J gave up 4 bases and V 6 bases, and 5 bases lay outside the gene matches. This CDR3 spans 14 amino acids. The CDR3 region is CASRSRDRGTEAFF. The CDR3 DNA reads TGTGCCAGCAGATCCCGGGACAGGGGCACTGAAGCTTTCTTT.

The rearrangement joins TRBV19 to TRBJ2-7, with a tentative D call TRBD1 (5 bases). The ends were cut back, 10 bases at V and 7 bases at J, with 26 bases in the middle. Germline V gene data show CDR1 as LNHDA and CDR2 as SQIVND (reference sequence). The CDR3 covers 15 residues. The CDR3 region is CATRDLLAPTGEQYF. In DNA, the CDR3 is TGTGCCACCAGGGATTTACTGGCCCCGACCGGGGAGCAGTACTTC.

The gene calls are TRBV3-1 (or the pseudogene TRBV3-2) and TRBJ1-2; 7 bases map to TRBD1. J gave up 4 bases and V 0 bases, and 8 bases lay outside the gene matches. The CDR3 is 16 amino acids. Germline V CDR1 and CDR2: LGHDT, YNNKEL (reference sequence). The CDR3 bases are TGTGCCAGCAGCCAAGATCTCCGCCGGGACAGCTATGGCTACACCTTC. Amino acid sequence: CASSQDLRRDSYGYTF.

The rearrangement joins TRBV13 to TRBJ2-3; TRBD2 matches 8 bases. The germline V gene encodes CDR1 PRHDT and CDR2 FYEKMQ (reference sequence). Trimming cost V 5 bases and J 6 bases; bases outside gene matches: 7. There are 14 residues in the CDR3. The CDR3 DNA reads TGTGCCAGCAGCACAAGCGGGAGTGGGGATACGCAGTATTTT. Translation gives CASSTSGSGDTQYF.

The chain recombines TRBV19 with TRBJ1-2, with 10 bases lining up with TRBD1. Germline V gene sequence: CDR1 LNHDA, CDR2 SQIVND (reference sequence). The CDR3 consists of 13 residues. The V and J ends lost 9 bases and 3 bases, in that order; junction bases with no gene match: 4. The CDR3 nucleotides are TGTGCCAGCGACAGGGGGCTTGACTATGGCTACACCTTC. It encodes CASDRGLDYGYTF. The entire variable domain, with the rest obtained from reference TRBV19 and TRBJ1-2, is as follows: DGGITQSPKYLFRKEGQNVTLSCEQNLNHDAMYWYRQDPGQGLRLIYYSQIVNDFQKGDIAEGYSVSREKKESFPLTVTSAQKNPTAFYLCASDRGLDYGYTFGSGTRLTVV.

This chain joins TRBV3-1 (or the pseudogene TRBV3-2) and TRBJ1-2; D unclear. V gave up 0 bases and J gave up 0 bases, with 11 bases separating them. This CDR3 contains 16 residues. Germline V lookup: CDR1 LGHDT, CDR2 YNNKEL (reference sequence). For the CDR3, the DNA is TGTGCCAGCAGCCAAGATGGCAGGATACCTAACTATGGCTACACCTTC. Protein sequence: CASSQDGRIPNYGYTF.

The chain combines TRBV30 with TRBJ1-5; 7 positions match TRBD1. CDR1 is GTSNPN and CDR2 is SVGIG in the germline V gene (reference sequence). The CDR3 is 13 residues long. J was trimmed by 6 bases and V by 3 bases; bases with no gene match: 5. The CDR3 DNA sequence: TGTGCCTGGAGGCAGGGGGAAGGTCAGCCCCAGCATTTT. Residues: CAWRQGEGQPQHF. Looking up the rest from reference TRBV30 and TRBJ1-5 gives the full variable domain: SQTIHQWPATLVQPVGSPLSLECTVEGTSNPNLYWYRQAAGRGLQLLFYSVGIGQISSEVPQNLSASRPQDRQFILSSKKLLLSDSGFYLCAWRQGEGQPQHFGDGTRLSIL.